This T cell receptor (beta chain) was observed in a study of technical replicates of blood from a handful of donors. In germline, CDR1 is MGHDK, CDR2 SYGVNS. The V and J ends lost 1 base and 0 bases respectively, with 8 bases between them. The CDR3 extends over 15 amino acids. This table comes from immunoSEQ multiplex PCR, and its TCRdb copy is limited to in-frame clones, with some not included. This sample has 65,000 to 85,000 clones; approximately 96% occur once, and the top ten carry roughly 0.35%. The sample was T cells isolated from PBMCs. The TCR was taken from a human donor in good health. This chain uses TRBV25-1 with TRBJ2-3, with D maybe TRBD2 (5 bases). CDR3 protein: CASSESAGSTDTQYF. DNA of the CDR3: TGTGCCAGCAGTGAATCCGCGGGCAGCACAGATACGCAGTATTTT.